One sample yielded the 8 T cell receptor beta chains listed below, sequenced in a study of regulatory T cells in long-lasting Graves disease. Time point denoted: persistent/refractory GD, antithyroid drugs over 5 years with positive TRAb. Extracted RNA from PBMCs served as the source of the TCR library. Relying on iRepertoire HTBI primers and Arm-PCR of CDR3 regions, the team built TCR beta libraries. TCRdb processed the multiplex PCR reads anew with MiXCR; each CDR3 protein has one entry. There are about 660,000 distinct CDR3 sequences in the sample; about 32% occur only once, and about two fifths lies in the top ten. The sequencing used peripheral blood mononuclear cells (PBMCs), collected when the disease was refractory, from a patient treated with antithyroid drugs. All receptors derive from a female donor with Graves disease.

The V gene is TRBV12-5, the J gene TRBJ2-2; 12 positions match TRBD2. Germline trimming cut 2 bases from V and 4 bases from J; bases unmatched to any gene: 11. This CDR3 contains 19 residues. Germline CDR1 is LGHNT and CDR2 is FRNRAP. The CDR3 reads CASGLPGLKTSGSTGELFF. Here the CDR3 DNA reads TGTGCTAGTGGTTTGCCCGGTTTGAAGACTAGCGGGAGCACCGGGGAGCTGTTTTTT.

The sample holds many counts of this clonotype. The CDR3 region is CASSPGRRGINQPQHF. CDR3 coding DNA: TGTGCCAGCAGTCCGGGACGCAGGGGAATTAATCAGCCCCAGCATTTT. The chain is built from TRBV27 and TRBJ1-5; D possibly corresponds to TRBD1 (6 bases). The CDR3 has 16 amino acids. The V gene's germline CDR1 is MNHEY and CDR2 SMNVEV (reference sequence). V lost 5 bases and J lost 4, with 18 bases in between.

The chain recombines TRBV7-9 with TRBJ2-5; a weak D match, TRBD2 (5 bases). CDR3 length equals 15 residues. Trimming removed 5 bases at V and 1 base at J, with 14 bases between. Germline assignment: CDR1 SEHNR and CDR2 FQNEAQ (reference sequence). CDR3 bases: TGTGCCAGCAGCCGAACTAGTCGCCTCCAAGAGACCCAGTACTTC. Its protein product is CASSRTSRLQETQYF.

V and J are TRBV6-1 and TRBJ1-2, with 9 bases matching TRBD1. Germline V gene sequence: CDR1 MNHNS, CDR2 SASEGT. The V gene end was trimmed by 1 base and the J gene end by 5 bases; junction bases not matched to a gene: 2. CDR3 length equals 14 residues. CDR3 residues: CASSEVGTGYGYTF. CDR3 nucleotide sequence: TGTGCCAGCAGTGAAGTTGGGACAGGGTATGGCTACACCTTC.

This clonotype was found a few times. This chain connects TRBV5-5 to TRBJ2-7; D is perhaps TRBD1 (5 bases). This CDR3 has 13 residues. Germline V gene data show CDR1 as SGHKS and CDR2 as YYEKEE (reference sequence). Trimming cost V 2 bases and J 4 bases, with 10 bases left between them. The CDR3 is CASSFRQLYEQYF. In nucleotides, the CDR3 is TGTGCCAGCAGCTTCAGACAGCTGTACGAGCAGTACTTC.

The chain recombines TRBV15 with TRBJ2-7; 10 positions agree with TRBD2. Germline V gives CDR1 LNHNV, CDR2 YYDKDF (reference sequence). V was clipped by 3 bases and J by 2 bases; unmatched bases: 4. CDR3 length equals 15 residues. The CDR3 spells CATSSVSGRAYEQYF. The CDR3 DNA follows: TGTGCCACCAGCAGTGTAAGCGGGAGGGCCTACGAGCAGTACTTC.

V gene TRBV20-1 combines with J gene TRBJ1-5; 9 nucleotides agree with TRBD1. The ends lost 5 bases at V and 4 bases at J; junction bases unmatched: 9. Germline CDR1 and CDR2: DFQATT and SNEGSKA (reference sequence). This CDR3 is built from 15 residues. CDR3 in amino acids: CSAVPRDRENQPQHF. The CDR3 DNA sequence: TGCAGTGCTGTCCCCCGGGACAGGGAAAATCAGCCCCAGCATTTT.

CDR3 DNA sequence: TGTGCCAGCAGCCAAGGGGCGGGGGCTGGAAACACCATATATTTT. This sequence encodes CASSQGAGAGNTIYF. V and J are TRBV3-1 and TRBJ1-3; tentative D call: TRBD1 (5 bases). The CDR3 runs 15 residues. Trimming took off 1 base at V and 2 bases at J, with 9 bases between the two ends. Germline-derived CDR1 and CDR2 are LGHDT and YNNKEL (reference sequence).